This T cell receptor (beta chain) was recovered during a study of response to subunit inactivated influenza vaccine. Concerning this clonotype itself: The antigen remains unidentified.

General study results and limits: Seasonal influenza vaccination, on each occasion, was suggested by the authors to recruit few new T cells.

The CDR3 is 15 amino acids. Trimming took 2 bases from V and 0 from J, leaving 11 bases between them. The germline V gene encodes CDR1 LNHNV and CDR2 YYDKDF (reference sequence). Each CDR3 protein gets one entry after TCRdb re-called the RT-PCR reads with MiXCR. The table lists 530,000 or so distinct CDR3 sequences, 12% of them singletons. This chain links TRBV15 with TRBJ2-7, with D possibly being TRBD1 or TRBD2 (5 bases each). The input for sequencing was PBMCs from blood, taken on the day of vaccination. The clonotype originates from a man aged 45-60 years who received an inactivated influenza vaccine. CDR3 nucleotide sequence: TGTGCCACCAGCAGATCCGGGACGGCCTCCTACGAGCAGTACTTC. Residues: CATSRSGTASYEQYF.